The 2 T cell receptor beta chains presented below share a single source sample, sequenced in a study of shared clonotypes between healthy human individuals. Libraries were prepared by immunoSEQ multiplex PCR; TCRdb keeps only in-frame clonotypes and omits some of them. The data show fewer than 650,000 clones, less than 80% seen once. Sequenced: PBMCs. The receptor source for this set is a woman aged 40-49 years in good health. Some clones in this sample may be carry-over from other donors' samples.

The chain is built from TRBV9 and TRBJ1-1; D is ambiguous. V lost 4 bases and J 14 bases, leaving 21 bases between the germline ends. The CDR3 contains 13 residues. Germline loops: CDR1 SGDLS, CDR2 YYNGEE. The DNA for the CDR3 is TGTGCCAGCAGCCCCCGGGAGGTCCCGGTTTTATTCTTT. As protein: CASSPREVPVLFF.

The V and J genes are TRBV20-1 and TRBJ1-1; perhaps TRBD1 as D (6 bases). Germline V lookup: CDR1 DFQATT, CDR2 SNEGSKA (reference sequence). Trimming removed 3 bases at V and 10 bases at J, with 12 bases between. The CDR3 runs to 11 residues. CDR3 sequence (DNA): TGCAGTGCTAGCGAGACAGGACTAGCTTTCTTT. Translated, it gives CSASETGLAFF.